This TCR beta chain was captured in a study of blood T cell repertoires in COVID-19. Study information: From the United States, Italy and Spain came samples of acute and convalescent COVID-19. PBMCs, B-cell-depleted T cells, or T cells were the source of the cDNA or gDNA that made up the material.

Original handling: Quantification of nucleated cells was approximated via reference gene primer amplification. Method: immunoSEQ multiplex PCR; TCRdb's copy keeps in-frame clones and lacks some. The V and J calls and the clone size are those of that table, but D and trimming were determined from the DNA. The sample shows about 200,000 clones, 80% to 85% of them seen only once. This clone has a single count. The CDR3 length is 16 residues. The germline CDR1 and CDR2 sequences are SGDLS and YYNGEE. Trimming at V came to 4 bases and at J to 4 bases, leaving 4 bases not matched to a gene. The TCR originated in a woman aged 70-85 years with COVID-19, enrolled during active disease. The specimen sequenced was peripheral blood. V and J are TRBV9 and TRBJ2-5; 16 nucleotides match TRBD2. The CDR3 region has the DNA TGTGCCAGCAGCCAGGGACTAGCGGGAGGGGTAGAGACCCAGTACTTC. Protein: CASSQGLAGGVETQYF.